A selection of T cell receptor beta chains follows, all from one sample in a study of blood T cell repertoires in COVID-19. Method: immunoSEQ multiplex PCR; TCRdb's copy keeps in-frame clones and lacks some. Here the sample spans 260,000 or so clones, about 86% being singletons. The sequencing input was peripheral blood. The receptor source for this set is a man at least 80 years old with acute or convalescent COVID-19. CDR3s include the opening cysteine and the closing phenylalanine or tryptophan. The order of the fields is CDR3 protein, V gene.

CASSRLGGISTDTQYF	TRBV5-1
CASSVGQGLMDEQFF	TRBV9
CASSLVPNTEAFF	TRBV5-1
CASSQAPQTAYNSPLHF	TRBV4-1
CASSDSRGTEAFF	TRBV5-6
CASRVSADTQYF	TRBV2
CASSYSFDTSNYGYTF	TRBV6-6
CATRSGDRNTEAFF	TRBV18
CASRTDRVGTGELFF	TRBV6-5
CASSLLLAGPYTQYF	TRBV5-6
CASSPILTGNEQFF	TRBV2
CASTDTGAPGGYTF	TRBV19
CASSERLAGRNEQFF	TRBV2
CASSRDRAEEQYF	TRBV5-1
CASSFLAGGSYEQYF	TRBV5-5
CASSQDKAGGQFF	TRBV14
CASGLAGGFTGELFF	TRBV5-1
CASSLSGGNTEAFF	TRBV28
CASSPGDRGGNQPQHF	TRBV27
CASSDWRAGSTDNEQFF	TRBV25-1
CASSPYASVDTGELFF	TRBV19
CASSPGQSSNTEAFF	TRBV5-4
CASSLLGLAYTGELFF	TRBV5-5
CASSPQGTVYGYTF	TRBV6-5
CASSSEGDRTQPQHF	TRBV5-1
CASSRNNRGSYTEAFF	TRBV27
CATSPRQGRDGYTF	TRBV15
CASSPGVGSGNTIYF	TRBV18
CASSVSGGEATDTQYF	TRBV9
CASRPQGGLNEQYF	TRBV27
CASTTISGGADTQYF	TRBV6-5
CASSPETSGRDEQFF	TRBV27
CSVGFAQGASRASEAFF	TRBV29-1
CASSQSTTGEGTQYF	TRBV5-1
CASSSPTMIIYNEQFF	TRBV7-2
CASSSGGTFDTQYF	TRBV5-1
CASSLSITGFDTQYF	TRBV27
CASSEQLSYEQYF	TRBV2
CASSSLRDRAGETQYF	TRBV27